This TCR beta chain was obtained from a study of beta chain features in type 1 diabetes. General study findings and limits: Comparison showed that naive, central memory and Treg TCRB repertoires appeared more similar among patients than among healthy donors.

Every donor provided one heparinised blood draw, which averaged about 110 mL. To note about this clone: Antigen unknown.

Isolated RNA was reverse transcribed in full, so expressed TCRB transcripts were sequenced. Profiling relied on immunoSEQ multiplex PCR, and the TCRdb table lists in-frame clones only, not all of them. In the table there are around 340,000 clones, approximately 8.2% of which are singletons. CDR1 is ENHRY and CDR2 is SYGVKD in the germline V gene. The CDR3 contains 14 residues. The clonotype was recovered from a woman aged 18-29 years in good health. This sequence joins TRBV10-3 and TRBJ2-5, with D unclear. TRBJ2-7 matches the DNA end more closely, so the J call is doubtful. Sequencing input: central memory CD4+ T cells from blood. The DNA for the CDR3 is TGTGCCATCAGTGAGGGGCACAACTCCTACGAGCAGTACTTC. Protein product: CAISEGHNSYEQYF.